The 31 T cell receptor beta chains in this list originate from one sample, sequenced in a study of monozygotic twins with inflammatory bowel disease. TCRdb reanalyzed the 5' RACE reads and collapses them to one entry per CDR3 protein, without DNA. The sample's table shows 45,000 or so distinct CDR3 sequences. The sequencing input was blood. The receptors stem from a human donor with ulcerative colitis or Crohn's disease, or a healthy co-twin of an affected twin (not recorded which).

The V and J genes are TRBV19 and TRBJ2-7. CDR3 length equals 14 residues. Germline V gene sequence: CDR1 LNHDA, CDR2 SQIVND (reference sequence). This CDR3 is CASSSPDETYEQYF.

The chain carries TRBV5-1 and TRBJ2-5. The CDR3 has 14 residues. CDR1 and CDR2 (germline): SGHRS, YFSETQ. The CDR3 sequence is CASSPRAIQETQYF.

The rearrangement uses TRBV6-1 and TRBJ1-2; without DNA, the TCRdb call of TRBD1 cannot be checked. Germline lookup yields CDR1 MNHNS and CDR2 SASEGT. The CDR3 has 12 residues. CDR3 sequence: CASSALSYGYTF.

The V and J genes are TRBV18 and TRBJ1-4; TCRdb indicates TRBD1, and absent DNA this call remains unverified. Germline V gene lookup returns CDR1 KGHSH and CDR2 LQKENI. The CDR3 consists of 15 residues. CDR3 residues: CASSPLGQGNEKLFF.

V gene TRBV20-1 combines with J gene TRBJ1-5; no DNA is available, so the TRBD1 call from TCRdb remains unchecked. Germline V gene data show CDR1 as DFQATT and CDR2 as SNEGSKA (reference sequence). CDR3 length: 16 amino acids. The chain's CDR3 is CSARGQGGWSNQPQHF.

The chain couples TRBV3-1 to TRBJ2-2; TCRdb lists TRBD1, though no DNA is available to test this call. CDR1 and CDR2 (germline): LGHDT, YNNKEL (reference sequence). The CDR3 covers 15 residues. The CDR3 region is CASSRPQGGGGELFF.

The chain is built from TRBV19 and TRBJ2-1; with no DNA, the TCRdb D assignment of TRBD2 cannot be verified. CDR3 size: 14 residues. Germline CDR1 and CDR2: LNHDA and SQIVND (reference sequence). This CDR3 reads CASSMGTKNNEQFF.

The gene calls are TRBV12-3 or TRBV12-4 and TRBJ2-3; TCRdb names TRBD1, which stays unverified in the absence of DNA. The CDR3 runs 15 residues. The CDR3 sequence is CASSPTGQGKDTQYF.

The rearrangement joins TRBV27 to TRBJ2-7; there is no DNA to check the TCRdb D call of TRBD1. Germline V gene lookup returns CDR1 MNHEY and CDR2 SMNVEV (reference sequence). The CDR3 spans 14 residues. CDR3 protein: CASSLAGQTYEQYF.

The chain links TRBV27 to TRBJ1-1. From germline, CDR1 is MNHEY and CDR2 SMNVEV (reference sequence). There are 14 residues in the CDR3. This chain's CDR3 is CASSPREQWSGAFF.

The rearrangement links TRBV4-1 to TRBJ1-4; no DNA is available, so the TRBD1 call from TCRdb remains unchecked. Germline V lookup: CDR1 MGHRA, CDR2 YSYEKL. The CDR3 length is 15 residues. The CDR3 reads CASTLRGRVGEKLFF.

According to its frequency, this clonotype is medium-sized (0.01 to 0.1%). V and J are TRBV10-3 and TRBJ1-6. This CDR3 is built from 13 residues. Looked up from germline, CDR1 is ENHRY and CDR2 is SYGVKD. The CDR3 sequence is CAISEENYQALHF.

The CDR3 loop reads CASSPWGGSSYNEQFF. The chain employs TRBV18 and TRBJ2-1; lacking DNA, the TRBD1 call made by TCRdb goes unchecked. Germline values: CDR1 KGHSH, CDR2 LQKENI. The CDR3 contains 16 residues. Full variable domain (outside the CDR3, taken from reference TRBV18 and TRBJ2-1): NAGVMQNPRHLVRRRGQEARLRCSPMKGHSHVYWYRQLPEEGLKFMVYLQKENIIDESGMPKERFSAEFPKEGPSILRIQQVVRGDSAAYFCASSPWGGSSYNEQFFGPGTRLTVL.

This rearrangement joins TRBV2 to TRBJ2-1; there is no DNA to check the TCRdb D call of TRBD1. The CDR3 has 15 amino acids. CDR1 and CDR2 from the germline V gene are SNHLY and FYNNEI. The chain's CDR3 is CASRQSGRANNEQFF.

The V call is TRBV5-6, the J call TRBJ2-2; the D call of TRBD2 rests on TCRdb alone, since no DNA is present to check it. The CDR3 contains 15 residues. Germline CDR1 is SGHDT and CDR2 is YYEEEE. CDR3 amino acids: CASSLQGGNTGELFF.

This chain links TRBV15 with TRBJ2-3; TCRdb's D gene call, TRBD1, goes unchecked for lack of DNA. The germline gives CDR1 LNHNV, CDR2 YYDKDF (reference sequence). The CDR3 runs 15 residues. The CDR3 here is CATSLRRTGPDTQYF. Full variable domain (outside the CDR3, taken from reference TRBV15 and TRBJ2-3): DAMVIQNPRYQVTQFGKPVTLSCSQTLNHNVMYWYQQKSSQAPKLLFHYYDKDFNNEADTPDNFQSRRPNTSFCFLDIRSPGLGDTAMYLCATSLRRTGPDTQYFGPGTRLTVL.

The chain links TRBV19 to TRBJ2-1; absent DNA, TCRdb's TRBD1 call cannot be checked. Germline CDR1 reads LNHDA; CDR2 reads SQIVND (reference sequence). The CDR3 contains 15 residues. The CDR3 reads CASSVGQGQGNEQFF. Supplemented by reference TRBV19 and TRBJ2-1, the full variable domain reads DGGITQSPKYLFRKEGQNVTLSCEQNLNHDAMYWYRQDPGQGLRLIYYSQIVNDFQKGDIAEGYSVSREKKESFPLTVTSAQKNPTAFYLCASSVGQGQGNEQFFGPGTRLTVL.

V gene TRBV7-6 combines with J gene TRBJ2-7; TCRdb lists TRBD1, though no DNA is available to test this call. CDR1 is SGHVS and CDR2 is FNYEAQ in the germline V gene. The CDR3 consists of 15 residues. CDR3 region: CASSPGRDRGHEQYF.

J is TRBJ2-1 and V is TRBV11-2; the D gene TCRdb calls, TRBD1, cannot be checked with no DNA. CDR1 and CDR2 from the germline V gene are SGHAT and FQNNGV. There are 18 residues in the CDR3. The CDR3 here is CASSLEGQGPLSYNEQFF.

The chain combines TRBV30 with TRBJ2-7; without DNA, the TCRdb call of TRBD2 cannot be checked. CDR1 and CDR2 (germline): GTSNPN, SVGIG (reference sequence). The CDR3 loop spans 14 amino acids. The CDR3 region is CAWNHGDYSYEQYF. The full variable domain, in which reference TRBV30 and TRBJ2-7 provide the parts outside the CDR3, is SQTIHQWPATLVQPVGSPLSLECTVEGTSNPNLYWYRQAAGRGLQLLFYSVGIGQISSEVPQNLSASRPQDRQFILSSKKLLLSDSGFYLCAWNHGDYSYEQYFGPGTRLTVT.

The chain recombines TRBV14 with TRBJ2-7. The CDR3 has 13 amino acids. Germline V gene sequence: CDR1 SGHDN, CDR2 FVKESK. The CDR3 sequence: CASSQVSGGEQYF.

V is TRBV5-1 and J is TRBJ1-2; with no DNA, the TCRdb D assignment of TRBD1 cannot be verified. The germline V gene has CDR1 SGHRS and CDR2 YFSETQ. The CDR3 is 14 residues long. CDR3 residues: CASSSTGGSDGYTF.

The rearrangement links TRBV12-3 or TRBV12-4 to TRBJ1-2; no DNA is available, so the TRBD1 call from TCRdb remains unchecked. The CDR3 extends over 13 amino acids. CDR3 sequence reads: CASSWDSKYGYTF.

The chain combines TRBV27 with TRBJ2-5; TCRdb's D call, TRBD1, is unchecked because there is no DNA. Germline loops: CDR1 MNHEY, CDR2 SMNVEV (reference sequence). The CDR3 loop spans 14 amino acids. CDR3 loop: CASSPDRVQETQYF.

The chain carries TRBV5-5 and TRBJ2-7; TCRdb's D call, TRBD1, is unchecked because there is no DNA. Germline V gene data show CDR1 as SGHKS and CDR2 as YYEKEE (reference sequence). The CDR3 spans 15 residues. The CDR3 reads CASSLTGIRSYEQYF. The entire variable domain, with the rest obtained from reference TRBV5-5 and TRBJ2-7, is as follows: DAGVTQSPTHLIKTRGQQVTLRCSPISGHKSVSWYQQVLGQGPQFIFQYYEKEERGRGNFPDRFSARQFPNYSSELNVNALLLGDSALYLCASSLTGIRSYEQYFGPGTRLTVT.

The V and J genes are TRBV28 and TRBJ2-1; the D gene TCRdb calls, TRBD2, cannot be checked with no DNA. The length of the CDR3 is 15 residues. Germline CDR1 reads MDHEN; CDR2 reads SYDVKM. CDR3 in amino acids: CASSFQRGGGNEQFF.

This clonotype is called medium-sized based on its frequency. V and J are TRBV5-1 and TRBJ1-1. This CDR3 has 15 residues. Germline V gene sequence: CDR1 SGHRS, CDR2 YFSETQ. The CDR3 loop reads CASSLSVGRNTEAFF.

This chain joins TRBV6-1 and TRBJ2-7; no DNA is available, so the TRBD2 call from TCRdb remains unchecked. Looked up from germline, CDR1 is MNHNS and CDR2 is SASEGT. The CDR3 contains 16 residues. CDR3 protein: CASSRRASGGSYEQYF.

The chain links TRBV4-1 to TRBJ2-7; lacking DNA, the TRBD1 call made by TCRdb goes unchecked. The CDR3 runs to 13 residues. The germline V gene encodes CDR1 MGHRA and CDR2 YSYEKL. This chain's CDR3 is CASSLRDVHEQYF.

This chain joins TRBV19 and TRBJ2-3; TCRdb proposes TRBD1, but this gene call is untestable without DNA. The CDR3 extends over 15 amino acids. CDR1 and CDR2 (germline): LNHDA, SQIVND (reference sequence). The CDR3 sequence: CASSIAAREADTQYF.

The chain employs TRBV28 and TRBJ2-2; TCRdb outputs TRBD1, but without DNA this stays unchecked. The CDR3 covers 15 residues. Germline-derived CDR1 and CDR2 are MDHEN and SYDVKM. CDR3 region: CASGLTGGFTGELFF.